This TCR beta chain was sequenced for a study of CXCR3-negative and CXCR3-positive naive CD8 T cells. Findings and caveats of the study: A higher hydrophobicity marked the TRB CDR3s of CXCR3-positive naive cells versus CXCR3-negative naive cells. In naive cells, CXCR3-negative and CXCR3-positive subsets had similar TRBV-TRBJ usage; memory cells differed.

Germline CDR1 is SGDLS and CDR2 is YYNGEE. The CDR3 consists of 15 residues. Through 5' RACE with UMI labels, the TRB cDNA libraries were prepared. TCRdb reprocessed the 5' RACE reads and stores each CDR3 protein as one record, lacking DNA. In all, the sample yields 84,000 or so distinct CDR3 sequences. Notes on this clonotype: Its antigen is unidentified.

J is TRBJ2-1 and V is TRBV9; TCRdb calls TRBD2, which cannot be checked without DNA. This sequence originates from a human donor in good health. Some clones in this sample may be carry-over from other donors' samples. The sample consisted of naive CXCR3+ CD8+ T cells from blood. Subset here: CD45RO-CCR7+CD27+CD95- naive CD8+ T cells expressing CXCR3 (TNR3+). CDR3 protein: CASSPAGLVTDEQFF.